This TCR beta chain was recorded in a study of cytomegalovirus exposure and HLA in healthy donors (dated by TCRdb to the late 2010s). Concerning the study at large: In an earlier analysis of some 550 of the donors, less than 350 Gb of sequence data and some 100 million unique TCR beta sequences from about 179 million T cells were reported. An early release covering roughly 580 HLA-typed donors comprised 250 to 350 gigabases of sequencing data and around 80 million unique TCR sequences. Among the roughly 370 genotyped donors, under 90% belonged to the genetic ancestry cluster associated with self-reported Caucasian donors. The study aimed to test whether signatures of past pathogen exposure could be identified by cataloging public T cell receptors. The T cell repertoires of under 700 subjects were profiled by immunosequencing and related to cytomegalovirus serostatus. In addition to the first cohort of 666 subjects, a separate validation cohort of some 120 different subjects was used. To predict cytomegalovirus infection status, the study combined high-throughput TCR immunosequencing, statistical association of individual TCRs with disease status, and machine learning. In a later analysis, previously published TCR beta repertoires from some 640 donors were re-analyzed and high-resolution HLA genotyping was added so that TCR occurrence patterns could be studied. Rather than drawing on any new phenotypic data, the later analysis identified candidate immune exposures from TCR beta sequences and the way those sequences occurred across donors. An earlier analysis of several hundred of the donors used high-throughput TCR beta sequencing to judge whether each TCR beta V gene segment behaved as functional or pseudogenic. Donor age, sex, ethnicity and CMV serostatus were compiled alongside the repertoire data. In a later genetic analysis, genome-wide SNP genotypes for about 55% of the 666 donors were used, and that subset was treated as a discovery cohort. Every discovery cohort repertoire had been produced on one sequencing platform. Both class I and class II loci were covered by HLA typing, at four-digit resolution. The number of donors typed differed by locus, with about 629-630 for A, B, C, DRB1 and DQB1, around 560 for DQA1, over 600 for DPA1, and approximately 470 for DPB1. Four or five DR-DQ haplotypes were handled as single units for association and clustering, since linkage in the cohort was strong. Among 300 to 450 genotyped donors of the cohort, an average of approximately 230,000 unique TCR beta nucleotide sequences were sequenced per donor, roughly 20% of them non-productive.

The cohort consisted of 600 to 700 healthy bone marrow donors. At the time of sampling, all cohort members were nominally healthy, though unrecorded immune exposures were likely present. The donor was CMV seronegative and was included in the group of a few hundred seronegative cohort members. Each donor provided a peripheral blood sample, and peripheral blood mononuclear cells were used for TCR beta sequencing. The Qiagen DNeasy Blood Extraction Kit was used to extract genomic DNA from the blood cell samples. Including cysteine and phenylalanine, the CDR3 has 16 amino acids. Only the CDR3 region is kept as DNA, spanning 48 bases read in frame from base 1. Trimming takes 4 bases from V and 4 bases from J, and the germline ends sit 14 bases apart. Taken from the germline V gene, the CDR1 and CDR2 loops are KGHSH and LQKENI. Study-wide findings and limitations: A later analysis found that TCR association rates varied across HLA loci, with DRB1 alleles showing the most associated TCRs and HLA-C alleles the fewest. A later analysis found that most CMV-associated TCR beta chains appeared HLA-restricted, with HLA associations seemingly driven largely by CMV exposure. V-gene and J-gene trimming of TCR beta chains was associated with a missense DCLRE1C variant in a later genetic analysis, and the association was replicated in an independent cohort. Linkage disequilibrium might explain the correlated functional status among segregating V segments, but an unknown experimental factor could not be excluded. Some IMGT-functional V segments, including TRBV6-2 and TRBV6-3, could not be told apart with the 87-base-pair reads, so those segments were excluded. Sequencing depth was assumed to be roughly uniform across donors in the presence/absence analyses, though that assumption may not hold. It was suggested by the authors that the approach could potentially be generalized to other disease states and immunological phenotypes. While some public TCRs were present in many individuals, most TCR sequences turned up only very rarely across donors. Several of the top co-occurrence clusters appeared to be linked to parvovirus B19, influenza, CMV and Epstein-Barr virus, according to a later analysis. When HLA alleles, especially DR and DQ, strongly co-occurred, attributing TCR associations to individual alleles was difficult. A few of the identified cytomegalovirus-associated TCR beta chains were confirmed in vitro to be specific for cytomegalovirus antigens. A cluster of highly shared sequence variants was judged likely to be a technical artifact of the sequencing pipeline. Specific HLA alleles were associated with 16,951 TCR beta sequences at a false discovery rate of 0.05 in a later analysis. Cytomegalovirus status was reported to be diagnosed by the classifier with high specificity and sensitivity in both the original and validation cohorts. An earlier analysis of 587 of the donors showed that most TCR beta V segments appeared in productive rearrangements either about 87% or about 30% of the time, which broadly matched IMGT annotations. In a later analysis, HLA-associated TCR beta chains showed more clonal expansion and lower generation probabilities than non-associated chains that were equally common. A further reported finding was that TCR beta sequences accurately predicted the HLA-A and HLA-B alleles for most subjects in the first cohort. A later genetic analysis reported fewer N-insertions in productive TCRs among donors in an Asian-associated ancestry cluster than the roughly 700-donor mean. The cohort was sequenced for TCR beta chains only, and without alpha or paired-chain data the features that could be detected were limited. HLA typing was unavailable for some donors at each locus, so association tests used only the typed subset. Because counts were too low, approximately 18 rarely observed V segments, including chromosome 9 orphons, were excluded from the earlier analysis of roughly 580 of the donors. Immune exposure information for the cohort was limited to CMV serostatus. The study gave a list of more than 150 TCR beta chains associated with cytomegalovirus.

Remarks on this clone: Its recognized antigen is unknown. Base-call qualities are not available, and no considerably larger clone is one nucleotide away.

To prepare the library, the immunoSEQ multiplex PCR assay was applied. The multiplex PCR relied on a mix of 60 forward primers for TCR Vbeta segments and 13 reverse primers for TCR Jbeta segments. The CDR3 region of rearranged TCR beta genes was amplified from genomic DNA with a multiplex PCR assay. The amplified TCR beta libraries were sequenced on the Illumina HiSeq System as 87-base-pair reads. Concerning the study's data processing: A later analysis counted about 76 million unique TCR beta chains across the 550 to 700 repertoires, and 9.5 million to 11 million of these chains were shared by at least two donors. Raw reads were error-corrected and collapsed into unique sequences with a nearest-neighbor algorithm that merged closely related sequences to remove PCR and sequencing errors. Alignment of CDR3 sequences to IMGT reference sequences was used to assign V, D and J gene segments. For a sequence to be retained, at least a six-nucleotide match to both a V gene segment and a J gene segment was required. Rearrangements were called productive when the CDR3 lacked stop codons and stayed in frame with V and J; all others were non-productive. CDR3 was defined according to IMGT convention as the region running from the second conserved V-encoded cysteine to the conserved J-encoded phenylalanine. The earlier analysis of about 530 of the donors excluded any sequence lacking an unambiguous match to a single V gene segment. In an earlier analysis of a few hundred of the donors, a V segment was called functional when productive rearrangements were above 56.7%, and segregating when the standard deviation between donors exceeded 5%. A statistical classification framework was developed to diagnose cytomegalovirus status using the catalog of TCR beta chain sequences. In a later analysis, TCR nucleotide sequences were compared against IMGT/GENE-DB human TR gene sequences so that V and J genes could be assigned. The TCRdist pipeline was used in a later analysis to assign CDR3 sequences and most-parsimonious VDJ recombination scenarios. In a later analysis, each TCR beta chain was defined by its CDR3 amino acid sequence together with its V-gene family, and reads without a unique V-gene family were excluded. To address suspected cross-contamination and a sequencing artifact, a later analysis removed under 600 highly shared, low-generation-probability nucleotide sequences. In a later analysis, a clonal expansion index for each public chain was calculated from normalized within-repertoire ranks of inferred template counts. A later analysis computed generation probabilities with a VDJ recombination model fitted to out-of-frame rearrangements, and checked the results against IGoR. In a later analysis, TCR-TCR, TCR-HLA and TCR-CMV co-occurrence was scored with hypergeometric tests, and a repertoire-size bias correction was applied to TCR pairs. False discovery rates were estimated in a later analysis by permuting HLA or CMV assignments 20 times. In a later analysis, co-occurring TCRs were grouped using DBSCAN, and TCRdist sequence similarity was added for clustering within HLA-allele-positive subsets. Repertoires with fewer than 30,000 or more than 120,000 public chains, plus five repertoires with anomalous nucleotide sharing, were excluded from co-occurrence clustering. In TCRdb, the immuneACCESS table is reduced to in-frame sequences with V and J assigned. These tables do not hold every clone; where another copy was compared, an unresolved V gene accounts for under half, and the others remain unexplained. V and J calls and clone size follow that table, whereas D and trimming were derived from the DNA. The sample table contains 75,000 to 95,000 clones; only one count was recorded for approximately 63% of them. The top ten constitute 5% to 6.5% of the sample.

Material: PBMCs. Rearrangement joined TRBV18 to TRBJ1-6; the D region possibly corresponds to TRBD1 (5 bases align). This sequence originates from a woman in her thirties in good health and CMV-seronegative. The CDR3: CASSQGRARYNSPLHF. The sequence in DNA is TGTGCCAGCTCACAGGGGAGGGCGCGATATAATTCACCCCTCCACTTT.